Shown below are 19 T cell receptor beta chains from a single sample sequenced in a study of T cell therapy after organ transplantation. Specified time point: 20-29 weeks after completion of therapy. Clones were sequenced by immunoSEQ multiplex PCR, and TCRdb holds only the in-frame ones, with some missing. The sample includes about 18,000 clones, approximately 85% of them seen just once. Their cognate antigens are unknown. Sample: CD8+ T cells from blood, taken after autologous CMV-specific T cell therapy. The receptors originated from a human patient who had received a solid organ transplant and had CMV disease. The graft donor may account for some of the T cells.

The chain uses TRBV5-1 and TRBJ2-2; 7 bases map to TRBD1. The junction had 23 bases not matched to a gene; V was cut back by 6 bases and J by 0 bases. Looked up from germline, CDR1 is SGHRS and CDR2 is YFSETQ. The CDR3 consists of 21 residues. The DNA of the CDR3 is TGCGCCAGCACCGATTTCTTGGGGACAGCGGACTCTGTACCGAACACCGGGGAGCTGTTTTTT. It translates to CASTDFLGTADSVPNTGELFF.

This sequence joins TRBV30 and TRBJ1-1; maybe TRBD1 (5 bases). The ends were cut back, 5 bases at V and 4 bases at J, with 20 bases in the middle. This CDR3 spans 15 amino acids. CDR1 is GTSNPN, CDR2 SVGIG, per germline (reference sequence). The CDR3 region is CAWAPIRSGGTEAFF. The CDR3 coding sequence is TGTGCCTGGGCCCCTATAAGGTCCGGGGGCACTGAAGCTTTCTTT.

The rearrangement uses TRBV19 and TRBJ1-1; D remains unclear. Germline values: CDR1 LNHDA, CDR2 SQIVND (reference sequence). V lost 9 bases to trimming and J lost 3 bases, with 8 bases between them. The CDR3 is made up of 11 amino acids. CDR3 nucleotides: TGTGCCAGCTTCGAGTACACTGAAGCTTTCTTT. Translation gives CASFEYTEAFF. The full variable domain, rest sourced from reference TRBV19 and TRBJ1-1, is DGGITQSPKYLFRKEGQNVTLSCEQNLNHDAMYWYRQDPGQGLRLIYYSQIVNDFQKGDIAEGYSVSREKKESFPLTVTSAQKNPTAFYLCASFEYTEAFFGQGTRLTVV.

The chain combines TRBV2 with TRBJ2-5, with no clear D. The CDR3 has 15 residues. The germline V gene encodes CDR1 SNHLY and CDR2 FYNNEI. Trimming left V 1 base short and J 4 bases short, with 13 bases between. The CDR3 spells CASSEVYGQAETQYF. In nucleotides, the CDR3 is TGTGCCAGCAGTGAAGTGTATGGGCAGGCAGAGACCCAGTACTTC.

The rearrangement uses TRBV19 and TRBJ1-1; tentative D call: TRBD1 (6 bases). Germline CDR1 LNHDA, CDR2 SQIVND (reference sequence). Trimming removed 2 bases at V and 8 bases at J, with 15 bases between. The length of the CDR3 is 14 residues. DNA of the CDR3: TGTGCCAGTAGTATAATCCAGGGGCCAAGAGAAGCTTTCTTT. This encodes CASSIIQGPREAFF. Full variable domain (missing parts from reference TRBV19 and TRBJ1-1): DGGITQSPKYLFRKEGQNVTLSCEQNLNHDAMYWYRQDPGQGLRLIYYSQIVNDFQKGDIAEGYSVSREKKESFPLTVTSAQKNPTAFYLCASSIIQGPREAFFGQGTRLTVV.

In its sample, this clone is medium-sized. The gene calls are TRBV27 and TRBJ2-7, with TRBD2 matching 7 bases. V trimming: 6 bases; J trimming: 4 bases; junction bases outside the gene matches: 9. CDR3 length: 14 amino acids. CDR1 is MNHEY, CDR2 SMNVEV, per germline (reference sequence). The CDR3 spells CASRAGTTSYEQYF. CDR3 bases: TGTGCCAGCAGGGCCGGGACTACCTCTTACGAGCAGTACTTC.

This rearrangement joins TRBV11-2 to TRBJ1-2, with 7 nucleotides matching TRBD1. This CDR3 is built from 16 residues. Germline trimming cut 5 bases from V and 1 base from J; bases unmatched to any gene: 10. Germline-derived CDR1 and CDR2 are SGHAT and FQNNGV. The CDR3 loop reads CASSPEPGQINYGYTF. The DNA of the CDR3 is TGTGCCAGCAGCCCCGAGCCGGGACAGATTAACTATGGCTACACCTTC.

Remarks on this clone: One end of the junction varies from germline; a read error may be responsible. The chain joins TRBV7-7 to TRBJ1-5; TRBD1 matches 10 bases. In germline, CDR1 is SSHAT, CDR2 FNYEAQ (reference sequence). The CDR3 loop spans 17 amino acids. CDR3: CASSSTHGTGDNQPQHF. The DNA for the CDR3 is TGTGCTAGCAGCTCCACGCATGGGACAGGGGACAATCAGCCCCAGCATTTT. Variable domain in full (rest from reference TRBV7-7 and TRBJ1-5): GAGVSQSPRYKVTKRGQDVTLRCDPISSHATLYWYQQALGQGPEFLTYFNYEAQPDKSGLPSDRFSAERPEGSISTLTIQRTEQRDSAMYRCASSSTHGTGDNQPQHFGDGTRLSIL.

The rearrangement uses TRBV30 and TRBJ2-2; no reliable D call. This CDR3 region has 13 residues. The V gene lost 6 bases and the J gene lost 4 bases, with 12 bases spanning the gap. The germline CDR1 and CDR2 sequences are GTSNPN and SVGIG (reference sequence). CDR3 DNA: TGTGCCTGCCTCATCCTGCCCACCGGGGAGCTGTTTTTT. Amino acids: CACLILPTGELFF.

The chain recombines TRBV6-5 with TRBJ2-7, with D possibly being TRBD1 (6 bases). V shed 4 bases and J shed 4 bases, with 11 bases lying between them. There are 13 residues in the CDR3. Germline lookup yields CDR1 MNHEY and CDR2 SVGAGI. The CDR3 nucleotides are TGTGCCAGCAGTTCCCCCAGGGGTTACGAGCAGTACTTC. It yields the protein CASSSPRGYEQYF.

Concerning this clone itself: At the DNA level, this CDR3 is encoded by other sequences in the same sample as well. The chain joins TRBV6-5 to TRBJ1-1; D gene ambiguous. Germline V gene lookup returns CDR1 MNHEY and CDR2 SVGAGI. The length of the CDR3 is 13 residues. Trimming took 2 bases from V and 2 from J, leaving 6 bases between them. This CDR3 is CASSYEENTEAFF. The CDR3 DNA follows: TGTGCCAGCAGTTACGAGGAAAACACTGAAGCTTTCTTT.

This clone was seen a handful of times. V gene TRBV6-6 combines with J gene TRBJ2-7, with D possibly being TRBD1 or TRBD2 (7 bases each). V shed 6 bases and J shed 0 bases, with 12 bases lying between them. The CDR3 consists of 14 residues. The germline V gene encodes CDR1 MNHNY and CDR2 SVGAGI (reference sequence). The CDR3 reads CASSQGGSSYEQYF. As DNA, the CDR3 is TGTGCCAGCAGCCAGGGGGGGAGCTCCTACGAGCAGTACTTC.

The chain recombines TRBV6-5 with TRBJ2-2; weak D call: TRBD2 (6 bases). With 2 bases removed from V and 7 bases from J, the gap between germline ends came to 8 bases. This CDR3 is built from 13 residues. Germline V gives CDR1 MNHEY, CDR2 SVGAGI. The CDR3 sequence: CASSYGGFGELFF. The CDR3, as DNA: TGTGCCAGCAGTTACGGAGGGTTCGGGGAGCTGTTTTTT.

The chain combines TRBV7-3 with TRBJ2-3, with 9 bases lining up with TRBD1. V lost 3 bases and J lost 4; bases outside the gene matches: 2. The germline gives CDR1 SGHTA, CDR2 FQGTGA. This CDR3 has 14 residues. CDR3 protein: CASSFTGGSDTQYF. For the CDR3, the DNA is TGTGCCAGCAGCTTTACAGGGGGCTCAGATACGCAGTATTTT. Using reference TRBV7-3 and TRBJ2-3 for the parts outside the CDR3, the full variable domain is GAGVSQTPSNKVTEKGKYVELRCDPISGHTALYWYRQSLGQGPEFLIYFQGTGAADDSGLPNDRFFAVRPEGSVSTLKIQRTERGDSAVYLCASSFTGGSDTQYFGPGTRLTVL.

Notes on this clone: Within the sample, other DNA sequences also encode this same CDR3. The chain is built from TRBV5-8 and TRBJ1-5; tentatively, D is TRBD1 (5 bases). This CDR3 region has 15 residues. The germline V gene encodes CDR1 SGHTS and CDR2 YDEGEE. Trimming left V 2 bases short and J 0 bases short, with 9 bases between. The CDR3 bases are TGTGCCAGCAGCTTTCAGGGTTATAGCAATCAGCCCCAGCATTTT. It codes for CASSFQGYSNQPQHF.

This chain connects TRBV5-4 to TRBJ2-7; D remains ambiguous. The CDR3 length is 14 residues. Germline-derived CDR1 and CDR2 are SGHNT and YYREEE (reference sequence). V lost 0 bases and J 2 bases, leaving 9 bases between the germline ends. Here the CDR3 DNA reads TGTGCCAGCAGCTTGGGTTCAGTACCCTACGAGCAGTACTTC. This codes for CASSLGSVPYEQYF.

The chain links TRBV7-9 to TRBJ2-5; 8 bases agree with TRBD1. The CDR3 length is 17 residues. Germline V gene lookup returns CDR1 SEHNR and CDR2 FQNEAQ (reference sequence). The trim removed 4 bases at V and 5 bases at J, leaving 15 bases unmatched. The CDR3 DNA sequence: TGTGCCAGCAGCTCAAAAGGGCCCAGGGGGCGCGGGGAGACCCAGTACTTC. It yields the protein CASSSKGPRGRGETQYF.

This rearrangement joins TRBV19 to TRBJ2-5; D gene uncertain. Trimming took off 3 bases at V and 0 bases at J, with 8 bases between the two ends. This CDR3 comprises 14 residues. CDR1 is LNHDA and CDR2 is SQIVND in the germline V gene (reference sequence). CDR3 nucleotides: TGTGCCAGTAGTATGGAGCGTTACCAAGAGACCCAGTACTTC. Translated: CASSMERYQETQYF.

The gene calls are TRBV2 and TRBJ2-7, with a weak D call TRBD1 (6 bases). The CDR3 runs to 15 residues. Germline CDR1 is SNHLY and CDR2 is FYNNEI. V lost 4 bases, J lost 3 bases, and 16 bases lay in between. The CDR3 spells CASSVTGTRSYEQYF. CDR3 nucleotides: TGTGCCAGCAGTGTAACCGGGACACGGAGCTACGAGCAGTACTTC.